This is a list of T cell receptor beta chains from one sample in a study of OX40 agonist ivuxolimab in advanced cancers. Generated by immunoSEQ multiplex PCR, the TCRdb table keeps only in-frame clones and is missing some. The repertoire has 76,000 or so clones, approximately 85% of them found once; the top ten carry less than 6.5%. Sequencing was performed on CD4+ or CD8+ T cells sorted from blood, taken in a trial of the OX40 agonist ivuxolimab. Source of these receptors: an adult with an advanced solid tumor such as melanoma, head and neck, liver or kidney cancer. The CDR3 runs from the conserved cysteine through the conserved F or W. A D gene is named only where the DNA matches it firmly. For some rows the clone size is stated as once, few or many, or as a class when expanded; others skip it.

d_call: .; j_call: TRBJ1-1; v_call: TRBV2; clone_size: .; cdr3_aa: CASRVGMNTEAFF; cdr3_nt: TGTGCCAGCAGGGTGGGGATGAACACTGAAGCTTTCTTT
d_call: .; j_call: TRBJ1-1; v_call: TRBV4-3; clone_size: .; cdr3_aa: CASSLRAGVAEAFF; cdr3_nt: TGCGCCAGCAGCTTAAGGGCGGGGGTCGCTGAAGCTTTCTTT
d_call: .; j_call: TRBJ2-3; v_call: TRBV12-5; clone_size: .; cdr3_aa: CASGLVPRADTQYF; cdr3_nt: TGTGCTAGTGGTTTGGTACCCAGGGCAGATACGCAGTATTTT
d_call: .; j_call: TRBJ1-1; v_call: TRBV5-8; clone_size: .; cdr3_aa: CASSLPSMNTEAFF; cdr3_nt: TGTGCCAGCAGCTTGCCCAGCATGAACACTGAAGCTTTCTTT
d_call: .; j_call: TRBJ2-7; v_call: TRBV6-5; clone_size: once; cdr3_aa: CASRPRLRGNYEQYF; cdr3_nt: TGTGCCAGCAGACCACGACTCAGGGGAAACTACGAGCAGTACTTC
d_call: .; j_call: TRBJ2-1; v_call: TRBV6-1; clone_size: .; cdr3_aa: CASSEAGGIGYNEQFF; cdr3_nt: TGTGCCAGCAGTGAAGCGGGGGGAATAGGCTACAATGAGCAGTTCTTC
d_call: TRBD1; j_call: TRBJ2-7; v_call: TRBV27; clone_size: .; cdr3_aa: CASSLTGLHEQYF; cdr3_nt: TGTGCCAGCAGTCTGACAGGGCTCCACGAGCAGTACTTC
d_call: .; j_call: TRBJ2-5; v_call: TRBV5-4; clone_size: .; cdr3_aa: CASTQATREETQYF; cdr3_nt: TGTGCCAGCACCCAGGCGACTCGCGAAGAGACCCAGTACTTC
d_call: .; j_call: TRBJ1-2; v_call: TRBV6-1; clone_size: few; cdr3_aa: CASRVEYGYTF; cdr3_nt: TGTGCCAGCAGAGTAGAGTATGGCTACACCTTC
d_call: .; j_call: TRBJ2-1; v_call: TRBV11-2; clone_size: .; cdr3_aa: CASSTFLSMEYNEQFF; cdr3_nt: TGTGCCAGCAGCACCTTCCTAAGCATGGAGTACAATGAGCAGTTCTTC
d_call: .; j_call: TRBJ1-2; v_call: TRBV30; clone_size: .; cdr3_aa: CAWSVGLGDYGYTF; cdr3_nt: TGTGCCTGGAGTGTAGGCCTTGGGGACTATGGCTACACCTTC
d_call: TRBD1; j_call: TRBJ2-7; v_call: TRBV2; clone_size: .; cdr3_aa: CASSEKYRGSEQYF; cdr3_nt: TGTGCCAGCAGTGAAAAATACAGGGGGAGTGAGCAGTACTTC
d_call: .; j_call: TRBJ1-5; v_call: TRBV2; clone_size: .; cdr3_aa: CASTRGLGQPQHF; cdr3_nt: TGTGCCAGCACCAGGGGTTTAGGGCAGCCCCAGCATTTT
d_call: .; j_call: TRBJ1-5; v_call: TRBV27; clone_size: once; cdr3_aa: CASSLGGTGGSRNQPQHF; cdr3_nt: TGTGCCAGCAGTTTAGGCGGTACAGGAGGGTCCCGCAATCAGCCCCAGCATTTT
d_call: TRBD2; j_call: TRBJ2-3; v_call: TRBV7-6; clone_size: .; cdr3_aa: CASSSGLADTSSTDTQYF; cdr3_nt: TGTGCCAGCAGCTCGGGACTAGCGGACACATCTAGCACAGATACGCAGTATTTT
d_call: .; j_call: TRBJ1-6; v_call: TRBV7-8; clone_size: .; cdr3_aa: CASSLLVRSSSYNSPLHF; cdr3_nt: TGTGCCAGCAGCTTGCTGGTCCGCTCGAGCTCCTATAATTCACCCCTCCACTTT
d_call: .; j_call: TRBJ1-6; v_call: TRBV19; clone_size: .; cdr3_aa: CASTEEYNSPLHF; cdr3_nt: TGTGCCAGTACAGAGGAATATAATTCACCCCTCCACTTT
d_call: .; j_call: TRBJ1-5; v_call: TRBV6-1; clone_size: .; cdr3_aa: CASSAGISNQPQHF; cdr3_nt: TGTGCCAGCAGTGCCGGGATTAGCAATCAGCCCCAGCATTTT
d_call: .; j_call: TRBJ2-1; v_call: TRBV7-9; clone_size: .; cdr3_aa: CASSFLLNEQFF; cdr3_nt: TGTGCCAGCAGCTTTTTGCTCAATGAGCAGTTCTTC
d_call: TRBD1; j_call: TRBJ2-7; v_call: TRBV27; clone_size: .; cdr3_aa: CASSDQDRGEQYF; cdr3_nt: TGTGCCAGCAGTGACCAGGACAGGGGGGAGCAGTACTTC
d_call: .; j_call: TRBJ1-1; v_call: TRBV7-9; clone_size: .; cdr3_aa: CASSLGGGDTEAFF; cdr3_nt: TGTGCCAGCAGCTTAGGCGGAGGAGACACTGAAGCTTTCTTT
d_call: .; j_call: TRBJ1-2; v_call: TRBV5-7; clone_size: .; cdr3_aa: CASSLFLDSYGYTF; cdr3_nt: TGTGCCAGCAGCTTGTTTTTGGACAGCTATGGCTACACCTTC
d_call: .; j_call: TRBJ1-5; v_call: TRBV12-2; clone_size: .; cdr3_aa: CASRTCSGGGMSQHF; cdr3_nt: TGTGCAAGTCGCACGTGTTCGGGCGGCGGGATGTCCCAGCATTTT